This T cell receptor beta chain was profiled in a study of CD8+ T cells in alopecia areata. General study results and limits: Sequences from scalp samples also cover resident alphabeta T cells of normal skin.

Points on this clone: Antigen unknown.

Following extraction, RNA underwent reverse transcription to cDNA, which served as the sequencing template. Profiling relied on immunoSEQ multiplex PCR, and the TCRdb table lists in-frame clones only, not all of them. The profile covers 110,000 or so clones, with less than 70% appearing a single time and 2.8% taken by the ten largest. Per the germline V gene, CDR1 is SGHNT and CDR2 is YYREEE (reference sequence). The CDR3 has 15 residues. Trimming took off 4 bases at V and 5 bases at J, with 13 bases between the two ends. The clonotype comes from a human donor in good health. Sequencing input: CD4+ T cells sorted from blood. The chain links TRBV5-4 to TRBJ1-6, with D perhaps matching TRBD1 (6 bases). The CDR3 bases are TGTGCCAGCAGCCGGCCCGGGACACATAATTCACCCCTCCACTTT. Translation: CASSRPGTHNSPLHF.